This T cell receptor (beta chain) was identified in a study of blood T cell repertoires in COVID-19 (dated by TCRdb to 2018 to 2020). About the full investigation: The collaborator samples originated in the United States, Italy and Spain and spanned the acute and convalescent phases of COVID-19. The samples were drawn from the first 160 participants of the ongoing ImmuneRACE study and from over a thousand subjects provided by 6 global collaborators. Nearly every sample came with metadata listing a de-identified subject ID, COVID-19 status, age in years and sex. Where HLA class I and class II types were available, the types were taken from metadata supplied by the sample provider, not from assay-based typing. The repertoires were released in a freely available public database meant as a resource for research on the immune response to SARS-CoV-2. Subjects who had been exposed to COVID-19, were actively infected with it, or had recovered from it provided the deeply sampled blood TCRbeta repertoires that made up the dataset. The prospective study material was composed of cDNA or gDNA derived from T cells, B-cell-depleted T cells, or PBMCs.

In the prospective study, participants were roughly 18 to 95 years old, resided in about two dozen geographic areas of the United States, and were enrolled through a virtual design. Cohort assignment in the prospective study relied on participant-reported clinical history from a screening survey and a study questionnaire. In the prospective study, whole blood, serum and a nasopharyngeal or oropharyngeal swab were collected from each participant by mobile phlebotomists. Prospective study participants could optionally give additional blood draws and questionnaires over an approximately two-month period. Before DNA extraction, blood samples from the prospective study were shipped at room temperature or frozen. Concerning this clone itself: Its recognized antigen is unknown. Per-base quality was not reported, and no clone a single base away is much larger than it.

The paper's findings and limits, for the study overall: The quantity of clinical and demographic metadata differed by source and by participant and was supplied without curation.

The germline V gene specifies LGHNT as CDR1 and FRNRAP as CDR2. The cysteine opens and the phenylalanine closes a CDR3 of 14 amino acids. Of all the DNA, just the CDR3 is kept, 42 bases in frame from base 1. The trim is 6 bases for V and 0 bases for J, with a gap of 9 bases between the germline ends. TCRbeta CDR3 regions were amplified from genomic DNA by means of the immunoSEQ Assay, a bias-controlled multiplex PCR. On the study's bioinformatics: Within the assay, amplification of reference gene primers was used to estimate how many nucleated cells each sample contained. Sequence reads were collapsed and filtered to measure the absolute abundance of every unique TCRbeta CDR3 rearrangement. For each sample, productive Simpson clonality was calculated by taking the square root of Simpson's diversity index across productive rearrangements. TCRdb limited this immuneACCESS table to in-frame rearrangements with V and J called. A share of clones is missing; checked studies link under half to unresolved V genes, and the rest is unexplained. Clonal size and the V and J genes are those of that table, whereas D and trimming came from the DNA. The sample profile shows 250,000 or so clones; about 91% of them were found once. The ten largest clones capture around 2.6% of the sample.

The origin of this receptor is a woman in her thirties with acute COVID-19. The rearrangement combines TRBV12-5 with TRBJ2-1; the D region possibly corresponds to TRBD1 (6 bases align). The sequencing input was PBMCs or T cells enriched from blood (not recorded which). This receptor has the CDR3 CASGRQASYNEQFF. The nucleotides read TGTGCTAGTGGAAGACAGGCCTCCTACAATGAGCAGTTCTTC.